The sequence of this T cell receptor beta chain was determined in a study of OX40 agonist ivuxolimab in advanced cancers. Only in-frame clones appear in the TCRdb table, and some are missing; sequencing was by immunoSEQ multiplex PCR. Of 90,000 to 100,000 clones in the sample, nearly 90% were seen once. Germline CDR1 is MNHNS and CDR2 is SASEGT. V was clipped by 1 base and J by 5 bases, with 13 bases between them. This CDR3 region has 15 residues. The sequence was collected from an adult with an advanced solid tumor such as melanoma, head and neck, liver or kidney cancer. The sequences come from CD4+ or CD8+ T cells sorted from blood, collected in a trial of the OX40 agonist ivuxolimab. The chain combines TRBV6-1 with TRBJ2-3, with a weak D call TRBD2 (6 bases). The CDR3 region is CASSEGLARLDTQYF. Written as DNA, the CDR3 is TGTGCCAGCAGTGAAGGGCTAGCGCGGTTAGATACGCAGTATTTT.